This T cell receptor beta chain was observed in a study of T cell repertoires in cytomegalovirus infection. CDR1 is ENHRY, CDR2 SYGVKD, per germline. The germline V and J ends were trimmed by 6 bases and 1 base, with 7 bases remaining between them. The CDR3 runs 13 residues. This clonotype was recorded a few times. In TCRdb, the reads were re-called with MiXCR into one record per CDR3 protein. Of almost 300,000 distinct CDR3 sequences listed, around 9.6% were seen once; the top ten hold around 2.6%. The specimen was PBMCs. The TCR comes from a human donor in good health (CMV status not recorded). Some clones in this sample may be carry-over from other donors' samples. V and J are TRBV10-3 and TRBJ1-5, with D uncertain. The CDR3 DNA sequence: TGTGCCATCAGGGCAGAAAGCAATCAGCCCCAGCATTTT. Its translation is CAIRAESNQPQHF.